This TCR beta chain originates from a study of blood T cell repertoires in COVID-19. Study overall: Sources were T cells, B-cell-depleted T cells, or PBMCs; the material itself was cDNA or gDNA.

Here immunoSEQ multiplex PCR was the method, and the copy in TCRdb shows in-frame clones only, minus some. The sample includes roughly 39,000 clones, around 85% of them seen just once. The clonotype comes from a man aged 60 to 69 with acute or convalescent COVID-19. Sequenced: peripheral blood.

Written as DNA, the CDR3 is TGCGCCAGCAGCCGCGGGGGACAGGTTAATTCACCCCTCCACTTT. Residues: CASSRGGQVNSPLHF. The V gene is TRBV4-1, the J gene TRBJ1-6; 8 bases fit TRBD1. Trimming cost V 4 bases and J 6 bases; bases outside gene matches: 5. The CDR3 consists of 15 residues. Germline V lookup: CDR1 MGHRA, CDR2 YSYEKL.